This TCR beta chain was retrieved from a study of T cell repertoires in cytomegalovirus infection. TCRdb used MiXCR to reprocess the reads, holding one entry per CDR3 protein. The sample consists of approximately 280,000 distinct CDR3 sequences, 20% to 25% of them appearing once. Worth noting for this clonotype: Its specificity is not known.

CDR3 size: 12 residues. V was cut by 3 bases and J by 7 bases, with 10 bases left in between. Germline loops: CDR1 SGHVS, CDR2 FNYEAQ. The sample in question was cultured PBMCs, obtained from culture after CMV antigen stimulation. This sequence joins TRBV7-6 and TRBJ2-7; D gene unclear. The clonotype was recovered from a human donor in good health (CMV status not recorded). Some clones in this sample may be carry-over from other donors' samples. The CDR3 protein is CASSFQTPEQYF. The CDR3 bases are TGTGCCAGCAGCTTCCAAACACCGGAGCAGTACTTC.